The clone carrying this T cell receptor (beta chain) has just one count. Its antigen is still unknown. The data were obtained in a study of T cell responses to AZD1222 COVID-19 vaccine. From germline, CDR1 is LGHDT and CDR2 YNNKEL (reference sequence). The CDR3 is made up of 15 amino acids. V dropped 3 bases and J dropped 4 bases, with 15 bases sitting between them. Profiling relied on immunoSEQ multiplex PCR, and the TCRdb table lists in-frame clones only, not all of them. The sample includes approximately 190,000 clones, just over 90% of them seen just once. The study, taken as a whole, reports: Vaccine-associated CD4 TCRs spanned spike, dominant at 160-218 and 743-854. Nearly half of unique spike-specific TCRs reportedly avoided B.1.351 and B.1.1.7 mutated regions. Repertoire samples came only from after the peak T cell response. Donors in the cohort were predominantly white British and more often female, and clonal diversity was possibly underestimated.

The receptor was derived from an adult in good health. The sequences come from peripheral blood, collected on day 0 of AZD1222 vaccination. This chain uses TRBV3-1 (or the pseudogene TRBV3-2) with TRBJ1-1; D might be TRBD1 (5 bases). CDR3 sequence reads: CASSHWGKGATEAFF. The CDR3 DNA sequence: TGTGCCAGCAGCCATTGGGGGAAGGGTGCCACTGAAGCTTTCTTT.